Listed here are 17 T cell receptor beta chains from one sample, sequenced in a study of a mutant IDH1 vaccine in newly diagnosed glioma. This table comes from immunoSEQ multiplex PCR, and its TCRdb copy is limited to in-frame clones, with some not included. The sample yields about 60,000 clones, about four fifths seen once. No antigen has been identified for these receptors. As to time point: week 47, end of study. Doses comprised 300 ug of mutant IDH1 20-mer peptide each, plus topical imiquimod. The sequencing used PBMCs, collected from a glioma patient whose treatment included an IDH1 peptide vaccine. The source of these receptors is a woman aged 45-65 years with glioma.

The rearrangement joins TRBV30 to TRBJ1-1, with D maybe TRBD1 (5 bases). Trimming cost V 7 bases and J 10 bases, with 16 bases left between them. This CDR3 comprises 11 residues. Germline V gene data show CDR1 as GTSNPN and CDR2 as SVGIG (reference sequence). The CDR3 region is CASGGSRGAFF. The CDR3 DNA sequence: TGTGCCTCCGGAGGATCGAGGGGAGCTTTCTTT.

This chain joins TRBV4-1 and TRBJ2-2; D gene unclear. Germline lookup yields CDR1 MGHRA and CDR2 YSYEKL. This CDR3 is built from 15 residues. The V end lost 4 bases, the J end lost 0 bases, and 9 bases lay between the germline ends. In nucleotides, the CDR3 is TGCGCCAGCAGCCCGACGGCCGCGAACACCGGGGAGCTGTTTTTT. The encoded protein is CASSPTAANTGELFF.

This clone was seen once. The chain joins TRBV6-1 to TRBJ2-5; 9 bases map to TRBD2. V lost 4 bases, J lost 6 bases, and 9 bases stayed unmatched. Germline lookup yields CDR1 MNHNS and CDR2 SASEGT. The CDR3 extends over 15 amino acids. The CDR3 DNA follows: TGTGCCAGCAGTGTGGAGCGGGGGGCCGGACAGACCCAGTACTTC. Its translation is CASSVERGAGQTQYF.

In its sample, this clone was seen once. This chain joins TRBV5-4 and TRBJ2-5; 9 bases match TRBD1. The CDR3 is 14 residues long. Per germline, CDR1 SGHNT and CDR2 YYREEE (reference sequence). Germline trimming cut 4 bases from V and 2 bases from J; bases unmatched to any gene: 3. As DNA, the CDR3 is TGTGCCAGCAGCGACAGGGGGTTTCAAGAGACCCAGTACTTC. Encoded protein: CASSDRGFQETQYF.

J is TRBJ2-7 and V is TRBV10-1; 9 positions match TRBD1. After removal of 4 bases from V and 7 bases from J, the junction contained 11 bases not matched to a gene. Per the germline V gene, CDR1 is WNHNN and CDR2 is SYGVQD (reference sequence). This CDR3 has 15 amino acids. CDR3 sequence reads: CASSAGTGLRGEQYF. The CDR3 DNA is TGCGCCAGCAGTGCCGGGACAGGGCTGCGGGGAGAGCAGTACTTC.

This chain uses TRBV23-1 with TRBJ2-7; no firm D call. TRBV23-1 has ORF status, its function being uncertain. The CDR3 covers 15 residues. V gave up 4 bases and J gave up 3 bases, with 16 bases separating them. As DNA, the CDR3 is TGCGCCAGCAGTCCCCCTGGGATTCTCTTCTACGAGCAGTACTTC. It codes for CASSPPGILFYEQYF.

V and J are TRBV12-5 and TRBJ2-2; 7 bases are a match to TRBD2. The junction had 10 bases not matched to a gene; V was cut back by 5 bases and J by 7 bases. The CDR3 spans 15 residues. Germline loops: CDR1 LGHNT, CDR2 FRNRAP. The CDR3 spells CASGPGDYSIGELFF. In DNA form, the CDR3 reads TGTGCTAGTGGTCCGGGGGACTATTCGATCGGGGAGCTGTTTTTT.

This chain links TRBV7-9 with TRBJ2-2; D unresolved. CDR1 and CDR2 from the germline V gene are SEHNR and FQNEAQ (reference sequence). The CDR3 covers 16 residues. V dropped 6 bases and J dropped 3 bases, with 17 bases sitting between them. CDR3 in amino acids: CASSLTARLDTGELFF. The DNA of the CDR3 is TGTGCCAGCAGTCTTACGGCTAGATTGGACACCGGGGAGCTGTTTTTT.

This chain connects TRBV19 to TRBJ1-1, with D tentatively TRBD1 (5 bases). Germline values: CDR1 LNHDA, CDR2 SQIVND (reference sequence). This CDR3 has 13 amino acids. V was shortened by 4 bases and J by 2 bases, with 8 bases between the two germline ends. CDR3 protein: CASSTGTNTEAFF. The CDR3 nucleotides read TGTGCCAGTAGTACCGGGACCAACACTGAAGCTTTCTTT.

This chain joins TRBV4-2 and TRBJ2-3; D might be TRBD1 or TRBD2, each matching 6 bases. The CDR3 spans 16 residues. V shed 0 bases and J shed 2 bases, with 12 bases lying between them. Germline CDR1 is LGHNA and CDR2 is YNFKEQ. This CDR3 is CASSQDLGGYTDTQYF. DNA of the CDR3: TGTGCCAGCAGCCAAGATTTAGGGGGGTACACAGATACGCAGTATTTT.

This clone was counted a single time. The chain recombines TRBV19 with TRBJ2-7, with TRBD1 matching over 7 bases. CDR3 length: 17 residues. Trimming removed 5 bases from V and 0 bases from J; junction bases left unmatched: 13. The germline CDR1 and CDR2 sequences are LNHDA and SQIVND (reference sequence). The CDR3 spells CASSSPPGTEFSYEQYF. CDR3 sequence (DNA): TGTGCCAGTAGTTCCCCCCCCGGGACAGAATTCTCCTACGAGCAGTACTTC.

The rearrangement joins TRBV5-1 to TRBJ1-1; tentative D call: TRBD1 (5 bases). The germline gives CDR1 SGHRS, CDR2 YFSETQ. This CDR3 contains 14 residues. Trimming took off 3 bases at V and 5 bases at J, with 14 bases between the two ends. In nucleotides, the CDR3 is TGCGCCAGCAGCTCGGGGGGAGGGTATACTGAAGCTTTCTTT. This codes for CASSSGGGYTEAFF.

V gene TRBV29-1 combines with J gene TRBJ2-2; D remains unclear. Germline CDR1 reads SQVTM; CDR2 reads ANQGSEA. This CDR3 has 14 amino acids. The V end was cut by 2 bases, the J end by 1 base, with 8 bases between. The CDR3 region is CSVESLVNTGELFF. For the CDR3, the DNA is TGCAGCGTTGAATCGCTAGTGAACACCGGGGAGCTGTTTTTT.

The J gene is TRBJ1-1, the V gene TRBV5-4; no firm D call. The V and J ends lost 4 bases and 4 bases respectively, with 8 bases between them. CDR1 is SGHNT, CDR2 YYREEE, per germline (reference sequence). This CDR3 contains 12 residues. The CDR3 region is CASSAPATEAFF. The CDR3 nucleotides read TGTGCCAGCAGCGCCCCAGCCACTGAAGCTTTCTTT.

V and J are TRBV7-2 and TRBJ1-1; D possibly corresponds to TRBD1 (5 bases). CDR3 length equals 14 residues. The germline V gene has CDR1 SGHTA and CDR2 FQGNSA. Trimming pared 7 bases from V and 4 bases from J, leaving 16 bases between. Here the CDR3 reads CASTSDPQGTEAFF. The CDR3 DNA follows: TGTGCCAGCACCTCGGATCCGCAGGGCACTGAAGCTTTCTTT.

This clone was seen once. This chain uses TRBV4-1 with TRBJ2-7; no reliable D call. The CDR3 is 13 amino acids. V was cut by 5 bases and J by 2 bases, with 10 bases left in between. Germline CDR1 MGHRA, CDR2 YSYEKL. CDR3: CASSAAGAYEQYF. The CDR3 DNA reads as TGCGCCAGCAGCGCCGCAGGTGCCTACGAGCAGTACTTC.

The chain couples TRBV4-1 to TRBJ1-6; 11 nucleotides line up with TRBD1. Trimming at V came to 0 bases and at J to 10 bases, leaving 5 bases not matched to a gene. This CDR3 region has 16 residues. In germline, CDR1 is MGHRA, CDR2 YSYEKL. Here the CDR3 DNA reads TGCGCCAGCAGCCAAGATGAGGGGACAGGGGGGTCACCCCTCCACTTT. Its protein is CASSQDEGTGGSPLHF.